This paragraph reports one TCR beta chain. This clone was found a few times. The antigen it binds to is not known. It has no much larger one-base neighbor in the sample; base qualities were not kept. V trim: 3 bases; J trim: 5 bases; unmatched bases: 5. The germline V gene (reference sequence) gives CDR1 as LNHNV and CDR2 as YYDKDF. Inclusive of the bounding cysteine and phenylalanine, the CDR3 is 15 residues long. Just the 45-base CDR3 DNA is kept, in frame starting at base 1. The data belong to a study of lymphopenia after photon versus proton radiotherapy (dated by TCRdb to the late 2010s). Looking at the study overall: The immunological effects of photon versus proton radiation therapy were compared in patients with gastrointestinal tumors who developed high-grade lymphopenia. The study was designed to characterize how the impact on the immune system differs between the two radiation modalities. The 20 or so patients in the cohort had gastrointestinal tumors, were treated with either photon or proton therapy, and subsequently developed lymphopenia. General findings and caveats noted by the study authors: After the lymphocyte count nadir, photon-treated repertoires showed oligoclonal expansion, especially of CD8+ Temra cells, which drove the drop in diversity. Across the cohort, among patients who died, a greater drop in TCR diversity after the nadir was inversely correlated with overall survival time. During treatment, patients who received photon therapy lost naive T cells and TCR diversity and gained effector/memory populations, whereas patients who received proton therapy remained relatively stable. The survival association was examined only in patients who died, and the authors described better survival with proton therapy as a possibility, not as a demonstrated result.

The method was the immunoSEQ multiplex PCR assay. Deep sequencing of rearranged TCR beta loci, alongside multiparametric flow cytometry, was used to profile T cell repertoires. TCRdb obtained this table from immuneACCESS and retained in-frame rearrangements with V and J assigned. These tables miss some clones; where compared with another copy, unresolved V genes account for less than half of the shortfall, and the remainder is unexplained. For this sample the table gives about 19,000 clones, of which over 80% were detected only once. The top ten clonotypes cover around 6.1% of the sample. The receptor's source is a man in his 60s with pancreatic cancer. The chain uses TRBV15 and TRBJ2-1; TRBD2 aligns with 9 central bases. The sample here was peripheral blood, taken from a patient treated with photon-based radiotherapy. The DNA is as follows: TGTGCCACCAGCAGGCCCGCGGGGGGGGACAATGAGCAGTTCTTC. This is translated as CATSRPAGGDNEQFF.